This TCR beta chain was sequenced during a study of breast tumors, draining lymph nodes, adjacent tissues (dated by TCRdb to about 2016). With regard to the full study: In breast cancer patients, the study compared the TCR beta repertoires of tumor, adjacent nontumor tissue and axillary lymph nodes. The study was designed to assess the relationships and possible T-cell exchange between tumor, surrounding tissue and draining lymph node repertoires in human breast cancer. Study-level results and caveats: Tumor T-cell repertoires showed less diversity than lymph node repertoires and more diversity than nontumor tissue repertoires, and tumor T-cell repertoires showed preferential V and J gene usage. The data were considered consistent with most tumor T cells being derived from the lymph node and subsequently expanding within tumor tissue. Rather than being directly demonstrated, the conclusion that tumor T cells originate in lymph nodes was presented as consistent with a hypothesis. Tumor and nontumor tissue repertoires were significantly more similar in luminal-like than in basal-like breast cancer.

Ten or more counts support this clonotype. Its antigen remains unidentified. No clone much larger than this one lies a single base away; base qualities are absent. The sequencing machine was an Illumina HiSeq 2000. Multiplex PCR amplification was used to generate the TCR beta chain libraries. High-throughput sequencing was used to analyze the amplified TCR beta chain products. TCRdb's own reprocessing of the public reads used fastp at Q25 and MiXCR and kept productive beta chains. Every distinct CDR3 protein forms one entry, paired with its most common genes and DNA. For this sample there are about 300,000 distinct CDR3 sequences; 30% appear just once. About 1% of the sample lies in the top ten. Germline trimming amounts to 5 bases on V and 6 bases on J, with 15 as the count of junction bases outside the gene matches. CDR1 and CDR2, looked up from the germline V gene, are MNHEY and SVGAGI. The CDR3 runs 16 residues from the cysteine to the phenylalanine. CDR3 DNA only is kept here, 48 bases in frame from base 1.

The axillary draining lymph nodes of breast cancer patients were the source of the lymph node samples. Sample: axillary lymph node tissue. Recombination connected TRBV6-5 to TRBJ1-2, with 7 bases in between that match TRBD1. The source of this sequence is a female donor with breast cancer. Some clones in this sample may be carry-over from other donors' samples. The nucleotides are TGTGCCAGCAGTAAACCTCGGACAGGTGGAGGTCATGGCTACACCTTC. This codes for CASSKPRTGGGHGYTF.